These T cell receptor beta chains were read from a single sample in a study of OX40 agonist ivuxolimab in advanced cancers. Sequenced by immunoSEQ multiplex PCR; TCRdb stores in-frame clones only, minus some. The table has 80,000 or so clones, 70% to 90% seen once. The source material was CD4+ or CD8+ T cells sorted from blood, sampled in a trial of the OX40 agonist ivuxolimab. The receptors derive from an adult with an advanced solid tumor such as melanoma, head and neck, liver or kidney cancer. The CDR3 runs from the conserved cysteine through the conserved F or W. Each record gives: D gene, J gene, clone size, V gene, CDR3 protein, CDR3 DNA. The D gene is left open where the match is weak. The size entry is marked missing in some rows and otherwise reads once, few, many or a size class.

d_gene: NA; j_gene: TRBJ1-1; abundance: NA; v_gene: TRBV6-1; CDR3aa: CASSEVQTYTEAFF; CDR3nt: TGTGCCAGCAGTGAAGTACAAACGTACACTGAAGCTTTCTTT
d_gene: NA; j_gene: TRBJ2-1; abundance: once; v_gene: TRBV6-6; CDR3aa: CASSYSSGTYNEQFF; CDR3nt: TGTGCCAGCAGTTACTCGTCGGGGACCTACAATGAGCAGTTCTTC
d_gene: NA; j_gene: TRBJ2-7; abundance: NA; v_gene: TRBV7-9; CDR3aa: CASSPDSNNYEQYF; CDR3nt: TGTGCCAGCAGCCCGGACAGTAACAACTACGAGCAGTACTTC
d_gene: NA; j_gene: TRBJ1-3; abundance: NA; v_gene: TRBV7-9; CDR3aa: CASSPRGGIGNTIYF; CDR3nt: TGTGCCAGCAGCCCCCGCGGAGGGATTGGAAACACCATATATTTT
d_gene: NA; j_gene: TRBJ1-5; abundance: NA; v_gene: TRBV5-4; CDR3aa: CASSLDRSNQPQHF; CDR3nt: TGTGCCAGCAGTCTTGACAGGAGCAATCAGCCCCAGCATTTT
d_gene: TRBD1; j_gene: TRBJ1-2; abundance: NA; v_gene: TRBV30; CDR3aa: CAWSFSTGAEGYTF; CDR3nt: TGTGCCTGGAGCTTCTCGACAGGGGCGGAAGGCTACACCTTC
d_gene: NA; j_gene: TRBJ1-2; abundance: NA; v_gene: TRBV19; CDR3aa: CASISELYGHTF; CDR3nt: TGTGCCAGTATCTCAGAACTCTATGGCCACACCTTC
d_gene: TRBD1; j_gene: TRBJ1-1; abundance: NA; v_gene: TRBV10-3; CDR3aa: CAISDRGQMNTEAFF; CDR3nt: TGTGCCATCAGTGACAGGGGACAGATGAACACTGAAGCTTTCTTT
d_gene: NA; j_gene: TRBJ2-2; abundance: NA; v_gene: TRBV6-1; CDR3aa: CASNLGGAPGELFF; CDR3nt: TGTGCCAGCAACCTTGGGGGGGCCCCCGGGGAGCTGTTTTTT
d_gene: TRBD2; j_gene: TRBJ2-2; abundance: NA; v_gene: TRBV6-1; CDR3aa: CASSGGGTGELFF; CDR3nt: TGTGCCAGCAGCGGGGGGGGCACCGGGGAGCTGTTTTTT
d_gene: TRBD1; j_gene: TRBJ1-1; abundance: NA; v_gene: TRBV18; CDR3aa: CASSPPTGREEAEAFF; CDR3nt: TGTGCCAGCTCACCACCGACAGGGCGTGAAGAGGCTGAAGCTTTCTTT